This T cell receptor (beta chain) came from a study of a mutant IDH1 vaccine in newly diagnosed glioma. Study overall: Pretreatment consisted of radiotherapy, temozolomide, or both, with most receiving both.

The germline V gene has CDR1 SEHNR and CDR2 FQNEAQ (reference sequence). Trimming removed 3 bases at V and 4 bases at J, with 9 bases between. This CDR3 comprises 13 residues. As regards this clone: Its specificity is not known.

TCRdb's table, derived via immunoSEQ multiplex PCR, lists solely in-frame clones and lacks some. The table shows more than 45,000 clones, with roughly 91% occurring only once. Time point of the sample: week 35, safety follow-up. Every vaccination contained 300 ug of the mutant IDH1 20-mer peptide and was paired with topical imiquimod. The V gene is TRBV7-9, the J gene TRBJ1-1; D is perhaps TRBD1 (5 bases). The receptor comes from a woman in her thirties or forties with glioma. Here the sequenced sample was PBMCs, taken from a glioma patient whose treatment included an IDH1 peptide vaccine. This CDR3 is CASSFSRATEAFF. The CDR3 nucleotides are TGTGCCAGCAGCTTCAGCAGGGCCACTGAAGCTTTCTTT.